This T cell receptor (beta chain) originates from a study of T cell responses to AZD1222 COVID-19 vaccine. Profiling relied on immunoSEQ multiplex PCR, and the TCRdb table lists in-frame clones only, not all of them. The sample yields about 120,000 clones, approximately 93% seen once. This CDR3 is 15 amino acids long. Germline V gene sequence: CDR1 SGHTS, CDR2 YDEGEE. Losses at the gene ends were 5 bases for V and 4 bases for J; bases not matched to a gene: 12. This sequence joins TRBV5-8 and TRBJ2-7; 7 positions match TRBD1. The specimen was peripheral blood, collected on day 0 of AZD1222 vaccination. The receptor was isolated from an adult in good health. The CDR3 DNA follows: TGTGCCAGCAGACATGCCACAGGGGCGAAGTACGAGCAGTACTTC. Amino acid sequence: CASRHATGAKYEQYF.